The 14 T cell receptor beta chains presented below share a single source sample, sequenced in a study of neurological immune-mediated disorders (dated by TCRdb to about 2019). The protocol used for the library was 5' RACE. The sequencing machine was an Illumina HiSeq 2500. The public reads were reanalyzed by TCRdb: fastp trimming at Q25, MiXCR alignment, in-frame beta chains only. When rows share a CDR3 protein, they turn into one entry using the most common DNA and genes. This sample has about 84,000 distinct CDR3 sequences in its table, and over 9% of those were observed once. About 2% of the sample rests with the top ten. The sequenced material came from PBMCs. Receptors were obtained from a man in his forties in good health.

Of note for this clonotype: An end of the junction does not agree with germline; a read error may underlie this. This rearrangement joins TRBV24-1 to TRBJ1-5, with no clear D. Germline lookup yields CDR1 KGHDR and CDR2 SFDVKD. The length of the CDR3 is 15 residues. CDR3 amino acids: CATSDFRQSNRPQHF. In nucleotides, the CDR3 is TGTGCCACCAGTGACTTCCGACAAAGCAATCGGCCCCAGCATTTT.

This clonotype was detected many times. The chain carries TRBV7-9 and TRBJ2-3; no clear D. V gave up 1 base and J gave up 9 bases, with 8 bases separating them. Germline CDR1 is SEHNR and CDR2 is FQNEAQ (reference sequence). This CDR3 spans 12 amino acids. The CDR3 nucleotides are TGTGCCAGCAGCTTAGAATTACTAACGCAGTATTTT. Translating it yields CASSLELLTQYF.

This clonotype was picked up many times. The chain carries TRBV5-1 and TRBJ1-1; D is undetermined. This CDR3 comprises 18 residues. Germline V gives CDR1 SGHRS, CDR2 YFSETQ. V was shortened by 0 bases and J by 3 bases, with 21 bases between the two germline ends. The CDR3 coding sequence is TGCGCCAGCAGCTTGGGACCCAATCGGGTGGCGTATGACACTGAAGCTTTCTTT. As protein: CASSLGPNRVAYDTEAFF. Supplemented by reference TRBV5-1 and TRBJ1-1, the full variable domain reads KAGVTQTPRYLIKTRGQQVTLSCSPISGHRSVSWYQQTPGQGLQFLFEYFSETQRNKGNFPGRFSGRQFSNSRSEMNVSTLELGDSALYLCASSLGPNRVAYDTEAFFGQGTRLTVV.

The sample holds many counts of this clonotype. CDR3 bases: TGTGCCAGCAGCACCCTCTCCGGGTTGGAAGCTTTCTTT. This sequence encodes CASSTLSGLEAFF. This chain uses TRBV7-2 with TRBJ1-1; D gene ambiguous. The CDR3 runs to 13 residues. The V end was cut by 5 bases, the J end by 8 bases, with 15 bases between. Germline values: CDR1 SGHTA, CDR2 FQGNSA.

This clonotype was recorded many times. The J gene is TRBJ1-4, the V gene TRBV29-1; 10 positions match TRBD1. This CDR3 comprises 13 residues. Germline trimming cut 7 bases from V and 8 bases from J; bases unmatched to any gene: 7. The germline CDR1 and CDR2 sequences are SQVTM and ANQGSEA. Here the CDR3 reads CSGWDRGREKLFF. The CDR3 region has the DNA TGCAGCGGGTGGGACAGGGGCCGGGAAAAACTGTTTTTT.

This clonotype was counted between two and nine times. V is TRBV10-3 and J is TRBJ1-2; the D gene is possibly TRBD1 (6 bases). V lost 0 bases to trimming and J lost 10 bases, with 9 bases between them. This CDR3 contains 12 residues. CDR1 and CDR2 (germline): ENHRY, SYGVKD. The CDR3 sequence is CAISESGTTYTF. Here the CDR3 DNA reads TGTGCCATCAGTGAGTCTGGGACAACCTACACCTTC.

There are many counts of this clonotype. The chain carries TRBV29-1 and TRBJ2-1, with D tentatively TRBD1 (5 bases). CDR1 and CDR2 (germline): SQVTM, ANQGSEA. The CDR3 covers 13 residues. The CDR3: CASGRGSYNEQFF. The CDR3 DNA sequence: TGCGCTTCTGGTAGGGGATCCTACAATGAGCAGTTCTTC.

V and J are TRBV5-1 and TRBJ1-1, with D hard to call. Deletions cut 5 bases from V and 1 base from J, with 15 bases between. There are 15 residues in the CDR3. Germline V CDR1 and CDR2: SGHRS, YFSETQ. The CDR3 region has the DNA TGCGCCAGCAGTTTAACTATCTACGGGAACACTGAAGCTTTCTTT. It codes for CASSLTIYGNTEAFF.

This clonotype was counted at least ten times. The chain is built from TRBV7-9 and TRBJ2-1; 8 bases agree with TRBD2. Germline CDR1 reads SEHNR; CDR2 reads FQNEAQ (reference sequence). V trimming: 6 bases; J trimming: 2 bases; junction bases outside the gene matches: 3. This CDR3 is 14 amino acids long. In DNA, the CDR3 is TGTGCCAGCAGTAGCGGGGACACCTACAATGAGCAGTTCTTC. It yields the protein CASSSGDTYNEQFF.

This clonotype came up many times. The chain is built from TRBV12-5 and TRBJ2-7; no firm D call. The CDR3 spans 11 residues. Trimming took 7 bases from V and 2 from J, leaving 6 bases between them. Germline values: CDR1 LGHNT, CDR2 FRNRAP. The CDR3 DNA reads TGTGCTAGTGCGGCGGCCTACGAGCAGTACTTC. It encodes CASAAAYEQYF.

In this sample, this clonotype turned up a few times. The rearrangement links TRBV11-2 to TRBJ2-1; D possibly uses TRBD1 or TRBD2 (5 bases each). The CDR3 is 14 residues long. CDR1 and CDR2 (germline): SGHAT, FQNNGV. V lost 10 bases to trimming and J lost 0 bases, with 13 bases between them. The CDR3 nucleotides are TGTGCCACCGAGGGACCCATCTCCTACAATGAGCAGTTCTTC. Residues: CATEGPISYNEQFF.

The table lists this clonotype with many counts. No conserved phenylalanine or tryptophan ends this CDR3, so it is likely a read error. Because the CDR3's place on the DNA is in doubt, the DNA is left out and the CDR3 is given as listed by TCRdb. This chain joins TRBV5-5 and TRBJ1-2; no check of the table's D call, TRBD1, against the DNA was made. The CDR3 spans 13 amino acids, including both terminal residues. CDR1 and CDR2 (germline): SGHKS, YYEKEE (reference sequence). Here the CDR3 reads CASSLEAGTQLNS.

This clonotype has at least ten counts. The CDR3 DNA reads as TGCGCCAGCAGCCCAGATTCGATAGCGGCGAGCTCCTATAATTCACCCCTCCACTTT. This gives the protein CASSPDSIAASSYNSPLHF. The chain carries TRBV5-1 and TRBJ1-6, with unresolved D. V was clipped by 4 bases and J by 0 bases, with 20 bases between them. The CDR3 totals 19 residues. The V gene's germline CDR1 is SGHRS and CDR2 YFSETQ.

This clonotype was picked up many times. The rearrangement links TRBV27 to TRBJ2-6, with 8 positions matching TRBD1. CDR1 and CDR2 (germline): MNHEY, SMNVEV (reference sequence). Trimming at V came to 5 bases and at J to 2 bases, leaving 8 bases not matched to a gene. The CDR3 is 17 residues long. The CDR3 DNA sequence: TGTGCCAGCAGTGCCCACAGGGGGACCACTGGGGCCAACGTCCTGACTTTC. Protein: CASSAHRGTTGANVLTF.